This T cell receptor (beta chain) was obtained from a study of blood T cell repertoires in COVID-19. Study-wide context: The origin of the acute and convalescent COVID-19 samples was the United States, Italy and Spain. T cells, B-cell-depleted T cells, or PBMCs provided the cDNA or gDNA that served as material.

The length of the CDR3 is 15 residues. The germline V gene encodes CDR1 LNHDA and CDR2 SQIVND (reference sequence). J gave up 3 bases and V 6 bases, and 6 bases lay outside the gene matches. This clone was recorded a few times. Source study methods: Nucleated cell number was recorded as an estimate derived from reference gene primer amplification. The method was immunoSEQ multiplex PCR; TCRdb's version includes in-frame clones alone and lacks a portion of them. V, J and clone size derive from that table, while D and trimming were established from the DNA sequence. This sample yields 80,000 to 100,000 clones, of which just over 85% are seen a single time; around 13% belongs to the top ten.

Sequences were obtained from peripheral blood. The clonotype comes from a woman between 55 and 75 years old in a cohort sampled during active or convalescent COVID-19. This sequence joins TRBV19 and TRBJ1-3, with 9 bases lining up with TRBD1. This chain's CDR3 is CASSRGQGLGNTIYF. The CDR3 DNA sequence: TGTGCCAGTAGCCGCGGACAGGGGCTTGGAAACACCATATATTTT.